These T cell receptor beta chains were read from a single sample in a study of long-term antiretroviral therapy in people with HIV. Assay used: immunoSEQ multiplex PCR; TCRdb lists only in-frame clones, some missing. The table includes 13,000 or so clones, about 77% detected once. The input for sequencing was unsorted PBMCs, taken 1.3 years after starting antiretroviral therapy. These receptors were collected from a young woman with HIV. Both conserved end residues are trimmed from each CDR3.

V	CDR3
TRBV18	ASSPPSQNEQF
TRBV4-1	ASSQDFSGGGETQY
TRBV27	ASSLSPGLRMKQF
TRBV4-1	ASSQDLGGYT
TRBV13	ASSFHIFPWTPYGYT
TRBV27	ASSLTPGISGNTIY
TRBV6-1	ASSGRGKGFEAF
TRBV7-6	ASSLTGELF
TRBV7-6	ASSLAQGAEGYT
TRBV13	ASSLGLSTGELF
TRBV28	ASSVTPGLTSHEQF
TRBV4-2	ASSRPTSGVTDTQY
TRBV5-4	ASSLSGAGEQY
TRBV18	ASSPPSGIRTEAF
TRBV28	ASSLRLAGVTGELF
TRBV6-5	ASRHGNGYT
TRBV11-2	ASSSQQGYEQY
TRBV28	ASSLVGHTGELF
TRBV27	ASTGQNTGELF
TRBV5-1	ASRVDRDREQY
TRBV6-1	ASSEVAGGPDEQF
TRBV27	ASSPTGDPGNTIY
TRBV19	ASSTRRREVTYEQY
TRBV7-9	ASSLGGSSDSNQPQH
TRBV4-2	ASSQSLALTARETQY
TRBV6-5	ASSYSSGLYEQY
TRBV27	ASSLGQGSWGYT
TRBV6-1	ASEWDWGPYEQY
TRBV29-1	SVYGTGGHYYGYT
TRBV29-1	SVDGSRGTEAF
TRBV9	ASSVEGARNTEAF
TRBV7-2	ASSFVAGGQGDTQY
TRBV7-9	ATGAGATGELF
TRBV5-1	ASSPLTSGDQVGY
TRBV6-5	ASSYSRGGAYNEQF
TRBV2	ASSRTSGILAKNIQY
TRBV27	ASGGLMNTEAF
TRBV7-9	ASQEGETQY
TRBV7-3	ASSLAAGELNEQF
TRBV29-1	SVGLGTGNQPQH
TRBV6-1	ASTMTGGGETQY
TRBV6-6	ASSSPSVSYEQY
TRBV6-5	ASSYLPERLQETQY
TRBV7-9	ASSFKQTGTGFGETQY
TRBV6-5	ASRSGQGHTGELF
TRBV4-3	ASSQAGSTDTQY
TRBV4-1	ASSQDAWPSGNTIY
TRBV5-1	ASSLLYRGYEQY
TRBV5-4	ASSLGREANTEAF
TRBV2	ASCYTDTQY
TRBV9	ASSVLPDRGLPGNTIY